This entry concerns a single T cell receptor beta chain. A J-beta primer mix and a sample-barcoded 5' primer were used in a second PCR of roughly 6 to 12 cycles. TCRdb itself ran the 5' RACE reads through MiXCR, one entry per CDR3 protein. Among 1.5 million to 2 million distinct CDR3 sequences listed, 49% were seen once. After removal of 2 bases from V and 0 bases from J, the junction contained 7 bases not matched to a gene. Germline values: CDR1 LGHNA, CDR2 YSLEER. The length of the CDR3 is 18 residues. The data originate from a study of blood T cells in healthy people across ages. No fewer than 5.5 micrograms of total RNA were isolated from every sample.

The sequenced material came from blood. The chain is built from TRBV4-3 and TRBJ2-3; 11 bases match TRBD2. This TCR was sampled from a woman between 40 and 50 years old in good health. The CDR3 loop reads CASSQHETSGASTDTQYF. The CDR3 coding sequence is TGCGCCAGCAGCCAACATGAGACTAGCGGGGCTAGCACAGATACGCAGTATTTT.